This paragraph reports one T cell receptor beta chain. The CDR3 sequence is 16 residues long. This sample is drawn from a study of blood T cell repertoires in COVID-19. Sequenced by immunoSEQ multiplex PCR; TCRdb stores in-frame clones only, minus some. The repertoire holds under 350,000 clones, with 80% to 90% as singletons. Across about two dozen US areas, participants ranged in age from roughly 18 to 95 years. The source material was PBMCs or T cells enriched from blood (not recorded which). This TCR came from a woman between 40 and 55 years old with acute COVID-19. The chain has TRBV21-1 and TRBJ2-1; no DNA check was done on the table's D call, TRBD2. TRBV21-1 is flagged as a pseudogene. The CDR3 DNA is TGTGCCAGCAGCAAACCGAGGACTAGCGGGATGGGTGAGCAGTTCTTC. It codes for CASSKPRTSGMGEQFF.